These 19 T cell receptor beta chains were all obtained from the same sample, sequenced in a study of blood T cells in healthy people across ages. Through a sample-barcoded 5' primer and a J-beta primer mix, a second PCR was run for about 6 to 12 cycles. A single record per CDR3 protein comes from TCRdb applying MiXCR to the 5' RACE reads. In the table there are 780,000 or so distinct CDR3 sequences, about 55% of which are singletons. The sample comprised blood. The receptors originated from a man older than 75 in good health.

This clonotype appeared a few times. The V gene is TRBV5-1, the J gene TRBJ2-4; 7 bases map to TRBD1. Trimming removed 0 bases from V and 9 bases from J; junction bases left unmatched: 3. CDR1 and CDR2 (germline): SGHRS, YFSETQ. The CDR3 is 13 residues long. This CDR3 reads CASSLEGAVIQYF. The CDR3 coding sequence is TGCGCCAGCAGCTTGGAGGGGGCCGTCATTCAGTACTTC.

The chain employs TRBV20-1 and TRBJ2-1; 7 bases align to TRBD2. CDR3 length: 16 amino acids. Trimming cost V 3 bases and J 4 bases; bases outside gene matches: 12. The V gene's germline CDR1 is DFQATT and CDR2 SNEGSKA (reference sequence). The CDR3 DNA is TGCAGTGCTAGTTCCTCGGAAGCGGGATCGTACAATGAGCAGTTCTTC. The encoded protein is CSASSSEAGSYNEQFF.

This sequence joins TRBV24-1 and TRBJ2-5, with a tentative D call TRBD2 (5 bases). Deletions cut 9 bases from V and 5 bases from J, with 15 bases between. Germline CDR1 and CDR2: KGHDR and SFDVKD. This CDR3 contains 13 residues. The CDR3 loop reads CATRGLPWETQYF. CDR3 sequence (DNA): TGTGCCACCCGAGGACTGCCGTGGGAGACCCAGTACTTC.

The chain has TRBV5-6 and TRBJ2-3, with 11 bases identical to TRBD2. The germline V gene has CDR1 SGHDT and CDR2 YYEEEE. Germline trimming cut 2 bases from V and 14 bases from J; bases unmatched to any gene: 19. CDR3 length: 17 amino acids. CDR3 sequence (DNA): TGTGCCAGCAGCTTTTCCCCAGGACTAGCGGGCCACAGATACGCGTATTTT. Translated: CASSFSPGLAGHRYAYF.

This chain uses TRBV10-3 with TRBJ1-2; 9 nucleotides match TRBD1. Germline-derived CDR1 and CDR2 are ENHRY and SYGVKD. The J segment lost 3 bases and the V segment lost 7 bases, leaving 3 bases of the junction unmatched. The CDR3 runs 13 residues. CDR3 protein: CAITGDRDYGYTF. CDR3 in DNA: TGTGCCATCACGGGGGACAGGGACTATGGCTACACCTTC.

The sample holds a few counts of this clonotype. This rearrangement joins TRBV7-9 to TRBJ2-1; D assignment may be TRBD1 or TRBD2 (6 bases each). Germline V gives CDR1 SEHNR, CDR2 FQNEAQ (reference sequence). V shed 5 bases and J shed 5 bases, with 16 bases lying between them. CDR3 length equals 15 residues. The CDR3 bases are TGTGCCAGCAGCCTCCCGGGGGCCGGGGACAATGAGCAGTTCTTC. Its translation: CASSLPGAGDNEQFF.

The genes are TRBV7-2 and TRBJ2-3; the match to TRBD2 covers 7 bases. The CDR3 length is 15 residues. The junction had 17 bases not matched to a gene; V was cut back by 3 bases and J by 14 bases. CDR1 and CDR2 (germline): SGHTA, FQGNSA. CDR3 nucleotides: TGTGCCAGCAGCTTGGGCGGGAGAGCCGGGAGATACGCGTATTTT. Protein: CASSLGGRAGRYAYF. The complete variable domain, with remaining parts taken from reference TRBV7-2 and TRBJ2-3, reads GAGVSQSPSNKVTEKGKDVELRCDPISGHTALYWYRQSLGQGLEFLIYFQGNSAPDKSGLPSDRFSAERTGGSVSTLTIQRTQQEDSAVYLCASSLGGRAGRYAYFGPGTRLTVL.

As regards this clonotype: Compared with germline, one end of the junction differs, possibly owing to a read error. The V and J genes are TRBV20-1 and TRBJ2-3, with 11 nucleotides matching TRBD2. Germline CDR1 and CDR2: DFQATT and SNEGSKA (reference sequence). The CDR3 spans 14 residues. The CDR3 nucleotides read TGCGGTGCTTTAGCGGGAGGGCCGGCAGATACGCAGTATTTT. It codes for CGALAGGPADTQYF.

J is TRBJ2-3 and V is TRBV5-1; D is uncertain. This CDR3 is built from 12 residues. V was clipped by 1 base and J by 4 bases, with 4 bases between them. Germline V lookup: CDR1 SGHRS, CDR2 YFSETQ. The CDR3 DNA reads as TGCGCCAGCAGCTTGAAGGCAGATACGCAGTATTTT. It translates to CASSLKADTQYF.

This rearrangement joins TRBV9 to TRBJ1-1; D gene ambiguous. Trimming stripped 7 bases from V and 3 bases from J, with 13 bases between. In germline, CDR1 is SGDLS, CDR2 YYNGEE. The CDR3 has 13 residues. The CDR3 loop reads CASGEAGHTEAFF. As DNA, the CDR3 is TGTGCCAGCGGGGAGGCAGGACACACTGAAGCTTTCTTT. The whole variable domain, remainder taken from reference TRBV9 and TRBJ1-1, is DSGVTQTPKHLITATGQRVTLRCSPRSGDLSVYWYQQSLDQGLQFLIQYYNGEERAKGNILERFSAQQFPDLHSELNLSSLELGDSALYFCASGEAGHTEAFFGQGTRLTVV.

This sequence joins TRBV9 and TRBJ2-5, with a tentative D call TRBD2 (6 bases). CDR1 and CDR2 from the germline V gene are SGDLS and YYNGEE. This CDR3 is 18 amino acids long. V lost 2 bases to trimming and J lost 11 bases, with 31 bases between them. DNA for the CDR3: TGTGCCAGCAGCGTGCCGGGGGAGAAGACACTACTAGGAAATGAGCAGTACTTC. As protein: CASSVPGEKTLLGNEQYF.

In this sample, this clonotype turned up a few times. The CDR3 spells CASSPGQPYNEQFF. For the CDR3, the DNA is TGCGCCAGCAGCCCGGGACAGCCCTACAATGAGCAGTTCTTC. J is TRBJ2-1 and V is TRBV5-1; TRBD1 aligns across 7 bases. V lost 4 bases, J lost 2 bases, and 3 bases stayed unmatched. Germline CDR1 reads SGHRS; CDR2 reads YFSETQ. This CDR3 is built from 14 residues.

The chain is built from TRBV6-5 and TRBJ2-5, with a weak D call TRBD2 (6 bases). Germline V gives CDR1 MNHEY, CDR2 SVGAGI. This CDR3 is built from 15 residues. Trimming stripped 4 bases from V and 1 base from J, with 13 bases between. CDR3: CASSSPAGSQETQYF. The CDR3 DNA reads TGTGCCAGCAGTTCACCCGCCGGGAGCCAAGAGACCCAGTACTTC.

This clonotype has just a few counts. This sequence joins TRBV24-1 and TRBJ2-5; 14 bases map to TRBD2. This CDR3 is 16 amino acids long. Germline CDR1 is KGHDR and CDR2 is SFDVKD. After removal of 8 bases from V and 10 bases from J, the junction contained 14 bases not matched to a gene. This CDR3 reads CATIRTSGRSKSNQYF. The DNA of the CDR3 is TGTGCCACCATCCGGACTAGCGGGAGGTCGAAGAGTAACCAGTACTTC.

This clonotype was detected a few times. The rearrangement links TRBV29-1 to TRBJ2-3; 9 nucleotides line up with TRBD2. CDR3 size: 14 residues. J gave up 14 bases and V 1 base, and 13 bases lay outside the gene matches. CDR1 is SQVTM and CDR2 is ANQGSEA in the germline V gene. The CDR3 is CSVEGGRGDRYAYF. The CDR3 DNA follows: TGCAGCGTTGAAGGCGGGAGGGGGGACAGATACGCGTATTTT.

This clonotype was seen more than once but under ten times. The chain joins TRBV7-9 to TRBJ2-3, with unresolved D. V was pared by 7 bases and J by 4 bases, with 12 bases between. Germline CDR1 reads SEHNR; CDR2 reads FQNEAQ (reference sequence). The CDR3 is made up of 13 amino acids. The CDR3 is CASTPGLADTQYF. CDR3 nucleotides: TGTGCCAGCACCCCTGGGCTCGCAGATACGCAGTATTTT.

The chain links TRBV24-1 to TRBJ2-1, with TRBD2 identical over 7 bases. The germline V gene encodes CDR1 KGHDR and CDR2 SFDVKD. After removal of 9 bases from V and 7 bases from J, the junction contained 14 bases not matched to a gene. The CDR3 totals 15 residues. The CDR3 sequence is CATQVSGTPGNEQFF. CDR3 sequence (DNA): TGTGCCACCCAGGTGAGCGGGACGCCCGGAAATGAGCAGTTCTTC.

The V and J genes are TRBV6-1 and TRBJ2-3, with D perhaps matching TRBD1 or TRBD2 (5 bases each). This CDR3 has 13 amino acids. V was shortened by 10 bases and J by 3 bases, with 14 bases between the two germline ends. The V gene's germline CDR1 is MNHNS and CDR2 SASEGT. CDR3 sequence reads: CATSGPGTDTQYF. The CDR3 DNA follows: TGTGCCACCTCGGGACCCGGGACAGATACGCAGTATTTT.

V gene TRBV7-2 combines with J gene TRBJ1-2, with D unclear. The germline gives CDR1 SGHTA, CDR2 FQGNSA. This CDR3 contains 11 residues. V was shortened by 3 bases and J by 7 bases, with 6 bases between the two germline ends. The CDR3 reads CASSFRRGYTF. CDR3 nucleotide sequence: TGTGCCAGCAGCTTCCGGCGTGGCTACACCTTC.